This TCR beta chain was sequenced for a study of identical twins. Study-level points and caveats: Out-of-frame alpha sequences shared between twins exhibited an excess of low generation probability.

All donors comprised healthy Caucasians. On this clonotype itself: Its antigen is as yet unknown.

TCRdb recomputed calls from the 5' RACE reads with MiXCR, one row per CDR3 protein. Found here are nearly 200,000 distinct CDR3 sequences, 15% to 20% of them singletons; the top ten hold 40%. This CDR3 contains 15 residues. Germline lookup yields CDR1 LGHDT and CDR2 YNNKEL (reference sequence). V was pared by 1 base and J by 4 bases, with 13 bases between. This sample also belongs to another study, concerning T cells expressing NK-cell markers.

The gene calls are TRBV3-1 and TRBJ1-2; D gene uncertain. The clonotype comes from a woman under 30 in good health. Source material: CD8+ T cells sorted from blood. The CDR3 spells CASSQVDHISYGYTF. In DNA form, the CDR3 reads TGTGCCAGCAGCCAAGTCGACCATATCTCCTATGGCTACACCTTC.